This note documents a single T cell receptor (beta chain) sequence. The assay was immunoSEQ multiplex PCR, and TCRdb's table has in-frame clones only and misses some. This sample has about 20,000 clones; about 90% occur once, and the top ten carry 5% to 5.5%. The sample comes from a study of T cell changes during pregnancy in multiple sclerosis. Per the germline V gene, CDR1 is SNHLY and CDR2 is FYNNEI. The V end was cut by 5 bases, the J end by 2 bases, with 23 bases between. CDR3 length equals 18 residues. The material sequenced was CD8+ T cells from peripheral blood mononuclear cells, taken in the second trimester of pregnancy. This chain links TRBV2 with TRBJ2-3, with D tentatively TRBD2 (6 bases). This sequence originates from a female donor in good health, enrolled as a control in a pregnancy study. As DNA, the CDR3 is TGTGCCAGCAGTCTACCAATGGGGCAGCGGAGGGTCACAGATACGCAGTATTTT. It translates to CASSLPMGQRRVTDTQYF.